The 7 T cell receptor beta chains reported below all come from one sample, sequenced in a study of T cells in Graves' hyperthyroidism and ophthalmopathy. The investigators amplified TCR beta CDR3 regions from RNA transcripts. During a first-round RT-PCR of the TCR CDR3, the HTBI primer set was used. TCRdb re-called the multiplex PCR reads through MiXCR, storing one row per CDR3 protein. The sample lists around 200,000 distinct CDR3 sequences; about a sixth were seen once. Sequenced material: blood. These receptors were taken from a woman between 45 and 65 years old with Graves' hyperthyroidism.

This clonotype appeared many times. The chain uses TRBV6-2 or TRBV6-3 and TRBJ1-3; D remains unclear. This CDR3 is 15 amino acids long. Germline assignment: CDR1 MNHEY and CDR2 SVGEGT. V was cut by 5 bases and J by 1 base, with 12 bases left in between. CDR3 region: CASSADRASGNTIYF. The CDR3 DNA reads TGTGCCAGCAGTGCAGACCGGGCGTCTGGAAACACCATATATTTT.

Comments on this clonotype: A clone one base away is much larger, so this may be a read error. V gene TRBV19 combines with J gene TRBJ2-7, with TRBD2 as a possible D gene (6 bases). Germline CDR1 LNHDA, CDR2 SQIVND (reference sequence). The CDR3 consists of 16 residues. The V gene lost 3 bases and the J gene lost 0 bases, with 15 bases spanning the gap. The CDR3 DNA reads as TGTGCCAGTAGTATTGGGGAGGTTACCTCCTCCTACGAGCAGTACTTC. Protein sequence: CASSIGEVTSSYEQYF.

This clonotype was observed many times. The chain uses TRBV6-1 and TRBJ2-3, with 7 bases fitting TRBD1. Germline CDR1 is MNHNS and CDR2 is SASEGT. This CDR3 contains 14 residues. The trim removed 10 bases at V and 4 bases at J, leaving 11 bases unmatched. The CDR3 bases are TGTGCCACCTTGACAGGGATACAGTCAGATACGCAGTATTTT. This codes for CATLTGIQSDTQYF.

There are many counts of this clonotype. The chain combines TRBV7-8 with TRBJ1-2; TRBD1 matches 9 bases. Trimming took 1 base from V and 4 from J; bases not matched to a gene: 7. Germline V gene data show CDR1 as SGHVS and CDR2 as FQNEAQ. The CDR3 has 16 residues. The CDR3 region has the DNA TGTGCCAGCAGCTTAGTAACAGGGGGCAGTGGCTATGGCTACACCTTC. As protein: CASSLVTGGSGYGYTF.

The chain couples TRBV10-3 to TRBJ1-2, with 8 bases fitting TRBD1. This CDR3 is built from 14 residues. In germline, CDR1 is ENHRY, CDR2 SYGVKD. J was trimmed by 1 base and V by 6 bases; bases with no gene match: 4. The CDR3 bases are TGTGCCATCAGAGGACAGGGCATTAACTATGGCTACACCTTC. Translated: CAIRGQGINYGYTF.

The rearrangement uses TRBV7-3 and TRBJ2-2; unclear D gene. V dropped 5 bases and J dropped 0 bases, with 13 bases sitting between them. This CDR3 has 16 amino acids. The germline V gene has CDR1 SGHTA and CDR2 FQGTGA. CDR3 region: CASSLMPGSNTGELFF. As DNA, the CDR3 is TGTGCCAGCAGCCTCATGCCGGGCTCGAACACCGGGGAGCTGTTTTTT.

Ten or more counts support this clonotype. V and J are TRBV12-3 or TRBV12-4 and TRBJ2-1; D not certain. The CDR3 contains 17 residues. V lost 0 bases, J lost 0 bases, and 12 bases lay in between. The CDR3 is CASSLARAASSYNEQFF. Written as DNA, the CDR3 is TGTGCCAGCAGTTTAGCACGGGCGGCCAGCTCCTACAATGAGCAGTTCTTC.